This T cell receptor beta chain was profiled in a study of cytomegalovirus exposure and HLA in healthy donors. Both 60 Vbeta primers and 13 Jbeta primers went into the PCR. Here immunoSEQ multiplex PCR was the method, and the copy in TCRdb shows in-frame clones only, minus some. The sample carries tens of thousands of clones, 67% recorded once. CDR1 is MDHEN and CDR2 is SYDVKM in the germline V gene. V was clipped by 8 bases and J by 5 bases; unmatched bases: 14. The CDR3 extends over 15 amino acids. Findings and caveats of the study: The investigators catalogued some 160 TCR beta chains as cytomegalovirus-associated.

Concerning this clone itself: What it recognizes is unknown.

Healthy bone marrow donors made up the donors. The genes are TRBV28 and TRBJ2-5; 7 bases are a match to TRBD2. This clonotype was sampled from a woman aged 50 to 65 in good health and CMV-seropositive. Sequencing used PBMCs. CDR3 residues: CASPPTGEGSETQYF. The CDR3 DNA follows: TGTGCCAGCCCCCCGACTGGGGAGGGTTCGGAGACCCAGTACTTC.